These 32 T cell receptor beta chains share one sample of origin, sequenced in a study of cytomegalovirus exposure and HLA in healthy donors (dated by TCRdb to about 2017). Libraries were built with the immunoSEQ multiplex PCR assay. For the multiplex PCR, a mixture combining 60 forward primers for TCR Vbeta segments and 13 reverse primers for TCR Jbeta segments was used. TCRdb limited this immuneACCESS table to in-frame rearrangements with V and J called. A share of clones is missing; checked studies link under half to unresolved V genes, and the rest is unexplained. The sample records over 150,000 clones, around 65% of which are singletons. Roughly 2.7% of the sample comes from the top ten. The source material was PBMCs. These receptors originate from a middle-aged woman in good health and CMV-seropositive.

This rearrangement joins TRBV28 to TRBJ1-1, with D maybe TRBD1 (5 bases). V was cut by 7 bases and J by 2 bases, with 14 bases left in between. CDR3 size: 14 residues. Germline loops: CDR1 MDHEN, CDR2 SYDVKM. The CDR3 coding sequence is TGTGCCAGCACCTTGGGGCCGAGTAACACTGAAGCTTTCTTT. Encoded protein: CASTLGPSNTEAFF.

This clone was counted only a few times. Different DNA sequences within this sample yield the same CDR3. The CDR3 is CSARQAAEAFF. CDR3 DNA sequence: TGCAGTGCTAGACAGGCTGCTGAAGCTTTCTTT. The chain has TRBV20-1 and TRBJ1-1; D not certain. Between the trimmed V and J ends, which lost 2 bases and 6 bases, there was a span of 7 bases. This CDR3 comprises 11 residues. CDR1 is DFQATT, CDR2 SNEGSKA, per germline (reference sequence).

This clone was observed once. The chain combines TRBV13 with TRBJ1-4; 8 nucleotides agree with TRBD1. Per the germline V gene, CDR1 is PRHDT and CDR2 is FYEKMQ (reference sequence). Trimming at V came to 5 bases and at J to 4 bases, leaving 9 bases not matched to a gene. The CDR3 length is 16 residues. For the CDR3, the DNA is TGTGCCAGCAGCCCCAGCCGACAGGGGATTAATGAAAAACTGTTTTTT. Its translation: CASSPSRQGINEKLFF.

The DNA of the CDR3 is TGCAGCGTTGCGGGTAGCGGGGCGGATACGCAGTATTTT. Its protein product is CSVAGSGADTQYF. V is TRBV29-1 and J is TRBJ2-3, with 8 bases lining up with TRBD2. The CDR3 has 13 amino acids. The junction had 6 bases not matched to a gene; V was cut back by 4 bases and J by 6 bases. CDR1 is SQVTM, CDR2 ANQGSEA, per germline.

V usage is TRBV13 and J usage is TRBJ1-1; a weak D match, TRBD1 (6 bases). CDR1 PRHDT and CDR2 FYEKMQ come from the germline V gene (reference sequence). V lost 0 bases to trimming and J lost 0 bases, with 8 bases between them. CDR3 size: 15 residues. The DNA of the CDR3 is TGTGCCAGCAGCTTAGGGACAGGACTGAACACTGAAGCTTTCTTT. Translated, it gives CASSLGTGLNTEAFF.

The sample holds one count of this clone. Distinct nucleotide sequences in the sample also encode this CDR3. This chain links TRBV12-2 with TRBJ2-7; the listed D gene, TRBD2, was not tested against the DNA. TRBV12-2 is recorded as a pseudogene. The CDR3 runs to 17 residues. CDR3: CASRYPGLASSSYEQYF. The CDR3, as DNA: TGTGCAAGTCGTTATCCGGGACTAGCGTCAAGCTCCTACGAGCAGTACTTT.

V gene TRBV5-1 combines with J gene TRBJ1-5; D unclear. This CDR3 has 15 residues. Germline CDR1 SGHRS, CDR2 YFSETQ. V was clipped by 4 bases and J by 6 bases, with 17 bases between them. CDR3 nucleotides: TGCGCCAGCAGCACCCCGACAAGGTTCAGTCAGCCCCAGCATTTT. It yields the protein CASSTPTRFSQPQHF.

This clone showed up just once. This chain uses TRBV18 with TRBJ1-1, with 11 bases lining up with TRBD1. Germline-derived CDR1 and CDR2 are KGHSH and LQKENI. Germline trimming cut 1 base from V and 7 bases from J; bases unmatched to any gene: 5. This CDR3 is built from 15 residues. DNA of the CDR3: TGTGCCAGCTCACCACGTGGACAGGGGGCAAGTGAAGCTTTCTTT. This sequence encodes CASSPRGQGASEAFF.

The chain combines TRBV9 with TRBJ2-5, with 14 bases that match TRBD2. The germline V gene encodes CDR1 SGDLS and CDR2 YYNGEE. This CDR3 is built from 14 residues. V lost 4 bases to trimming and J lost 9 bases; unmatched junction nucleotides: 5. The CDR3 protein is CASSPRLAGGAQYF. The CDR3 DNA sequence: TGTGCCAGCAGCCCTCGACTAGCGGGGGGGGCCCAGTACTTC.

This clone was found a few times. This chain connects TRBV19 to TRBJ2-3; 7 bases align to TRBD2. Germline lookup yields CDR1 LNHDA and CDR2 SQIVND (reference sequence). The CDR3 loop spans 13 amino acids. The junction had 9 bases not matched to a gene; V was cut back by 7 bases and J by 8 bases. The CDR3 coding sequence is TGTGCCAGTATTGGACTAGGACCCGGTACGCAGTATTTT. This gives the protein CASIGLGPGTQYF.

The V gene is TRBV19, the J gene TRBJ2-7, with D possibly matching TRBD2 (5 bases). Germline loops: CDR1 LNHDA, CDR2 SQIVND (reference sequence). This CDR3 region has 15 residues. Trimming took 8 bases from V and 3 from J, leaving 20 bases between them. The DNA of the CDR3 is TGTGCCAGTTCTGCCCGGGAACTCGGGATCTACGAGCAGTACTTC. It yields the protein CASSARELGIYEQYF. The full variable domain, with the rest looked up from reference TRBV19 and TRBJ2-7, is DGGITQSPKYLFRKEGQNVTLSCEQNLNHDAMYWYRQDPGQGLRLIYYSQIVNDFQKGDIAEGYSVSREKKESFPLTVTSAQKNPTAFYLCASSARELGIYEQYFGPGTRLTVT.

This rearrangement joins TRBV11-2 to TRBJ2-1; TRBD2 matches at 8 bases. CDR1 is SGHAT, CDR2 FQNNGV, per germline. V lost 3 bases and J lost 4; bases outside the gene matches: 2. The CDR3 has 14 residues. CDR3: CASSLAGGYNEQFF. The CDR3 nucleotides are TGTGCCAGCAGCTTGGCGGGGGGATACAATGAGCAGTTCTTC.

The rearrangement links TRBV5-1 to TRBJ2-3; D is unresolved. CDR1 and CDR2 from the germline V gene are SGHRS and YFSETQ. V lost 0 bases to trimming and J lost 0 bases, with 11 bases between them. The CDR3 is 16 amino acids. CDR3 region: CASSLAVRASTDTQYF. The CDR3 DNA reads as TGCGCCAGCAGCTTGGCCGTGAGAGCTAGCACAGATACGCAGTATTTT. The full variable domain, its missing parts supplied by reference TRBV5-1 and TRBJ2-3, is KAGVTQTPRYLIKTRGQQVTLSCSPISGHRSVSWYQQTPGQGLQFLFEYFSETQRNKGNFPGRFSGRQFSNSRSEMNVSTLELGDSALYLCASSLAVRASTDTQYFGPGTRLTVL.

This chain joins TRBV14 and TRBJ2-3, with 12 bases aligning to TRBD2. The CDR3 covers 14 residues. J lost 4 bases, V lost 10 bases, and 6 bases had no gene match. Germline CDR1 is SGHDN and CDR2 is FVKESK. The CDR3 sequence is CAKGLAGSSDTQYF. Here the CDR3 DNA reads TGTGCCAAAGGACTAGCGGGATCTTCAGATACGCAGTATTTT. Supplemented by reference TRBV14 and TRBJ2-3, the full variable domain reads EAGVTQFPSHSVIEKGQTVTLRCDPISGHDNLYWYRRVMGKEIKFLLHFVKESKQDESGMPNNRFLAERTGGTYSTLKVQPAELEDSGVYFCAKGLAGSSDTQYFGPGTRLTVL.

A few counts support this clone. The chain couples TRBV29-1 to TRBJ2-7; TRBD2 matches at 9 bases. In germline, CDR1 is SQVTM, CDR2 ANQGSEA. Trimming cost V 5 bases and J 1 base; bases outside gene matches: 3. This CDR3 spans 13 amino acids. CDR3 nucleotides: TGCAGCGTTAGGACTAGCGATTCCTACGAGCAGTACTTC. This gives the protein CSVRTSDSYEQYF.

The chain has TRBV10-3 and TRBJ2-7; 8 nucleotides match TRBD2. CDR3 size: 14 residues. From germline, CDR1 is ENHRY and CDR2 SYGVKD. Trimming took 5 bases from V and 6 from J; bases not matched to a gene: 9. The CDR3 protein is CAISLTSAPSEQYF. CDR3 coding DNA: TGTGCCATCAGTTTGACTAGCGCCCCTTCCGAGCAGTACTTC.

The gene calls are TRBV15 and TRBJ1-5; possibly TRBD1 for D (6 bases). The CDR3 length is 14 residues. V was pared by 3 bases and J by 7 bases, with 13 bases between. Germline lookup yields CDR1 LNHNV and CDR2 YYDKDF (reference sequence). The CDR3 coding sequence is TGTGCCACCAGCAGGACAGGCGGTCCCCAGCCCCAGCATTTT. Translating it yields CATSRTGGPQPQHF.

Worth noting for this clone: Germline is not matched at one junction end, which may reflect a read error. V gene TRBV4-1 combines with J gene TRBJ1-5; D perhaps matches TRBD1 (6 bases). In germline, CDR1 is MGHRA, CDR2 YSYEKL. CDR3 size: 16 residues. The CDR3 DNA reads as TGCGCCAGCAGCCATCCCGCACGAACAGGGCATCAGCCCCAGAATTTT. It translates to CASSHPARTGHQPQNF.

The sample holds a few counts of this clone. The V gene is TRBV7-9, the J gene TRBJ2-7; D gene ambiguous. CDR3 length equals 13 residues. V was shortened by 2 bases and J by 1 base, with 6 bases between the two germline ends. The germline V gene has CDR1 SEHNR and CDR2 FQNEAQ (reference sequence). CDR3 region: CASSLPGSYEQYF. DNA of the CDR3: TGTGCCAGCAGCTTACCGGGTTCCTACGAGCAGTACTTC.

The genes are TRBV5-4 and TRBJ2-1, with 9 positions matching TRBD2. J gave up 8 bases and V 2 bases, and 8 bases lay outside the gene matches. The germline gives CDR1 SGHNT, CDR2 YYREEE (reference sequence). This CDR3 spans 15 amino acids. CDR3 nucleotide sequence: TGTGCCAGCAGCTTATTAGCGGGAGTTCTAGATGAGCAGTTCTTC. Translation: CASSLLAGVLDEQFF.

The rearrangement uses TRBV2 and TRBJ2-5; TRBD1 agrees at 11 bases. The length of the CDR3 is 14 residues. V trimming: 8 bases; J trimming: 7 bases; junction bases outside the gene matches: 9. Germline-derived CDR1 and CDR2 are SNHLY and FYNNEI. The CDR3 spells CASRPPGTGGTQYF. In DNA, the CDR3 is TGTGCCAGCCGGCCGCCGGGGACAGGGGGGACCCAGTACTTC.

This clone was recorded only once. The chain recombines TRBV7-3 with TRBJ1-1; no reliable D call. The ends were cut back, 5 bases at V and 0 bases at J, with 16 bases in the middle. Per the germline V gene, CDR1 is SGHTA and CDR2 is FQGTGA. This CDR3 is 16 amino acids long. The CDR3 loop is CASSPSPTGMNTEAFF. DNA of the CDR3: TGTGCCAGCAGCCCATCCCCGACGGGAATGAACACTGAAGCTTTCTTT. Full variable domain (missing parts from reference TRBV7-3 and TRBJ1-1): GAGVSQTPSNKVTEKGKYVELRCDPISGHTALYWYRQSLGQGPEFLIYFQGTGAADDSGLPNDRFFAVRPEGSVSTLKIQRTERGDSAVYLCASSPSPTGMNTEAFFGQGTRLTVV.

This clone was seen only a few times. The rearrangement uses TRBV9 and TRBJ2-3; D unclear. The V end lost 1 base, the J end lost 6 bases, and 18 bases lay between the germline ends. CDR3 length: 16 amino acids. Germline V gene lookup returns CDR1 SGDLS and CDR2 YYNGEE. CDR3 sequence reads: CASSVFPPDIGDTQYF. The CDR3 DNA reads as TGTGCCAGCAGCGTATTTCCCCCTGACATTGGGGATACGCAGTATTTT.

This clone occurred a few times. The chain joins TRBV4-1 to TRBJ2-1, with 7 bases lining up with TRBD2. There are 17 residues in the CDR3. Trimming at V came to 4 bases and at J to 7 bases, leaving 16 bases not matched to a gene. Germline V gene sequence: CDR1 MGHRA, CDR2 YSYEKL. In DNA form, the CDR3 reads TGCGCCAGCAGCCCCGGGGAGCGGGATAGGAAGGGGAATGAGCAGTTCTTC. It yields the protein CASSPGERDRKGNEQFF.

V usage is TRBV7-2 and J usage is TRBJ2-7; 8 bases fit TRBD2. The germline CDR1 and CDR2 sequences are SGHTA and FQGNSA. The CDR3 totals 15 residues. V lost 5 bases to trimming and J lost 5 bases; unmatched junction nucleotides: 11. This chain's CDR3 is CASSRAGGRFDEQYF. In DNA form, the CDR3 reads TGTGCCAGCAGCAGGGCGGGGGGCCGATTCGACGAGCAGTACTTC.

In this sample, this clone turned up a few times. The chain links TRBV18 to TRBJ1-1; TRBD1 might be the D (5 bases). The CDR3 spans 15 residues. Germline V gene lookup returns CDR1 KGHSH and CDR2 LQKENI. V was shortened by 8 bases and J by 7 bases, with 23 bases between the two germline ends. The CDR3 DNA reads TGTGCCAGCCTCGAACGGGTTGCGGGAAGGGGTGAAGCTTTCTTT. Protein sequence: CASLERVAGRGEAFF.

This clone was detected a few times. V is TRBV6-5 and J is TRBJ2-7, with TRBD1 matching over 11 bases. CDR3 length: 14 residues. J gave up 3 bases and V 6 bases, and 4 bases lay outside the gene matches. Germline CDR1 MNHEY, CDR2 SVGAGI. CDR3 sequence (DNA): TGTGCCAGCAGGAAGGGACAGGGGGTCTACGAGCAGTACTTC. Its translation: CASRKGQGVYEQYF.

The V and J genes are TRBV6-6 and TRBJ1-1, with 7 bases lining up with TRBD1. CDR3 size: 13 residues. The V and J ends lost 6 bases and 3 bases, in that order; junction bases with no gene match: 4. Germline loops: CDR1 MNHNY, CDR2 SVGAGI (reference sequence). The DNA of the CDR3 is TGTGCCAGCAGGGCCACAGGGGACACTGAAGCTTTCTTT. Its protein is CASRATGDTEAFF.

The rearrangement uses TRBV6-4 and TRBJ2-1, with 11 bases lining up with TRBD2. The CDR3 is 15 residues long. The germline gives CDR1 MRHNA, CDR2 SNTAGT. V shed 9 bases, J shed 5 bases, and the junction held 9 bases outside the gene matches. The CDR3 region is CARLIAGGPHNEQFF. CDR3 coding DNA: TGTGCCAGACTAATAGCGGGGGGGCCACACAATGAGCAGTTCTTC.

This clone was seen more than once but under ten times. This rearrangement joins TRBV4-3 to TRBJ2-5; TRBD1 matches at 8 bases. Germline CDR1 LGHNA, CDR2 YSLEER. The V gene end was trimmed by 0 bases and the J gene end by 5 bases; junction bases not matched to a gene: 2. This CDR3 is 14 amino acids long. The CDR3 DNA reads TGCGCCAGCAGCCAAGAAACAGGGGGGGAGACCCAGTACTTC. Protein product: CASSQETGGETQYF.

This clone was detected a few times. This chain uses TRBV2 with TRBJ2-7; TRBD2 agrees at 9 bases. The CDR3 totals 14 residues. Per the germline V gene, CDR1 is SNHLY and CDR2 is FYNNEI. V lost 6 bases and J lost 6; bases outside the gene matches: 9. CDR3 protein: CASRRSGLAFEQYF. The CDR3 DNA reads as TGTGCCAGCAGGAGGTCGGGACTAGCCTTCGAGCAGTACTTC.

This clone was observed a few times. As DNA, the CDR3 is TGTGCCAGCAGCTTAGCGACAGGGGGCAATCAGCCCCAGCATTTT. This codes for CASSLATGGNQPQHF. V and J are TRBV7-6 and TRBJ1-5; 8 bases are shared with TRBD1. With 0 bases clipped from V and 2 bases from J, the junction kept 0 bases outside the gene matches. Germline CDR1 and CDR2: SGHVS and FNYEAQ. CDR3 length: 15 amino acids.